Listed below are T cell receptor beta chains from one sample, sequenced in a study of radiotherapy plus CTLA-4 blockade in lung cancer. Some clones are missing from TCRdb's copy, which holds only in-frame ones; the method was immunoSEQ multiplex PCR. The sample contains over 85,000 clones, approximately 82% of which appear only once. The specimen comprised peripheral blood, sampled from a patient treated with radiotherapy plus ipilimumab. The receptors come from a human donor with non-small cell lung cancer that progressed on radiotherapy plus ipilimumab. The CDR3 runs from the conserved cysteine through the conserved F or W. D genes are given only for firm matches.

CDR3: CASSLAEYNEQFF
J: TRBJ2-1
V: TRBV27
D: .

CDR3: CASQLWDGHEAFF
J: TRBJ1-1
V: TRBV6-5
D: .

CDR3: CATYGGEAVDVQYF
J: TRBJ2-5
V: TRBV10-2
D: .

CDR3: CASSSTSGASTDTQYF
J: TRBJ2-3
V: TRBV11-1
D: TRBD2

CDR3: CASSVGGTQYF
J: TRBJ2-5
V: TRBV19
D: .

CDR3: CAISESLTGGYNYGYTF
J: TRBJ1-2
V: TRBV10-3
D: TRBD1

CDR3: CATSRGLLAGGEETQYF
J: TRBJ2-5
V: TRBV15
D: TRBD2

CDR3: CASSQNYGYTF
J: TRBJ1-2
V: TRBV25-1
D: .

CDR3: CASSPGTGYGYTF
J: TRBJ1-2
V: TRBV10-1
D: TRBD1

CDR3: CASSGQGRDTQYF
J: TRBJ2-3
V: TRBV27
D: TRBD1

CDR3: CASSDRISTDTQYF
J: TRBJ2-3
V: TRBV10-2
D: .

CDR3: CASSDLDPGTGELFF
J: TRBJ2-2
V: TRBV2
D: .

CDR3: CASSQTGILAFF
J: TRBJ1-1
V: TRBV6-5
D: .

CDR3: CASTLLFGGPNYNEQFF
J: TRBJ2-1
V: TRBV5-1
D: .

CDR3: CASSRTSGSSSYNEQFF
J: TRBJ2-1
V: TRBV11-2
D: TRBD2

CDR3: CASRKEPTGHKNIQYF
J: TRBJ2-4
V: TRBV5-1
D: TRBD1

CDR3: CATSRAGTILETQYF
J: TRBJ2-5
V: TRBV15
D: .

CDR3: CASSPGQGSFEQYF
J: TRBJ2-7
V: TRBV6-1
D: TRBD1

CDR3: CASSLTPGQGARNEQFF
J: TRBJ2-1
V: TRBV4-1
D: TRBD1

CDR3: CASGDNSNEQFF
J: TRBJ2-1
V: TRBV5-6
D: .

CDR3: CASSLAGQSNQPQHF
J: TRBJ1-5
V: TRBV5-1
D: .

CDR3: CASSPVLNSNQPQHF
J: TRBJ1-5
V: TRBV6-5
D: .

CDR3: CASSISLADTQYF
J: TRBJ2-3
V: TRBV19
D: .

CDR3: CASSAWDKDTQYF
J: TRBJ2-3
V: TRBV7-6
D: .

CDR3: CASSQDGRNTEAFF
J: TRBJ1-1
V: TRBV5-1
D: .

CDR3: CASSILGNIQYF
J: TRBJ2-4
V: TRBV19
D: .

CDR3: CASSDPGTSKRFYF
J: TRBJ2-3
V: TRBV2
D: TRBD2

CDR3: CASRSLAGGPGELFF
J: TRBJ2-2
V: TRBV5-1
D: TRBD2

CDR3: CASSIPPGELFF
J: TRBJ2-2
V: TRBV19
D: .

CDR3: CASSSLAGPQETQYF
J: TRBJ2-5
V: TRBV5-4
D: .

CDR3: CASSRDPFVGEQFF
J: TRBJ2-1
V: TRBV19
D: .

CDR3: CASGSGGGQETQYF
J: TRBJ2-5
V: TRBV6-1
D: .

CDR3: CASSQRTANYGYTF
J: TRBJ1-2
V: TRBV7-2
D: .

CDR3: CASRARVAGETQYF
J: TRBJ2-5
V: TRBV10-2
D: .

CDR3: CASSPDRGRNQPQHF
J: TRBJ1-5
V: TRBV5-5
D: TRBD1

CDR3: CASSKDRYNEQFF
J: TRBJ2-1
V: TRBV7-8
D: .

CDR3: CASSQELQREYTGELFF
J: TRBJ2-2
V: TRBV4-2
D: TRBD2

CDR3: CASSLPGANVLTF
J: TRBJ2-6
V: TRBV7-3
D: .

CDR3: CSVGERSPYNEQFF
J: TRBJ2-1
V: TRBV29-1
D: .

CDR3: CASSPRFSYNEQFF
J: TRBJ2-1
V: TRBV19
D: .

CDR3: CASSSREVYNEQFF
J: TRBJ2-1
V: TRBV19
D: TRBD2

CDR3: CASSLVGQGEGDTQYF
J: TRBJ2-3
V: TRBV5-1
D: TRBD1

CDR3: CASSWTGGSNQPQHF
J: TRBJ1-5
V: TRBV27
D: TRBD1

CDR3: CASSAYRGGTDTQYF
J: TRBJ2-3
V: TRBV28
D: .

CDR3: CASSPNGQGNNQPQHF
J: TRBJ1-5
V: TRBV18
D: TRBD1